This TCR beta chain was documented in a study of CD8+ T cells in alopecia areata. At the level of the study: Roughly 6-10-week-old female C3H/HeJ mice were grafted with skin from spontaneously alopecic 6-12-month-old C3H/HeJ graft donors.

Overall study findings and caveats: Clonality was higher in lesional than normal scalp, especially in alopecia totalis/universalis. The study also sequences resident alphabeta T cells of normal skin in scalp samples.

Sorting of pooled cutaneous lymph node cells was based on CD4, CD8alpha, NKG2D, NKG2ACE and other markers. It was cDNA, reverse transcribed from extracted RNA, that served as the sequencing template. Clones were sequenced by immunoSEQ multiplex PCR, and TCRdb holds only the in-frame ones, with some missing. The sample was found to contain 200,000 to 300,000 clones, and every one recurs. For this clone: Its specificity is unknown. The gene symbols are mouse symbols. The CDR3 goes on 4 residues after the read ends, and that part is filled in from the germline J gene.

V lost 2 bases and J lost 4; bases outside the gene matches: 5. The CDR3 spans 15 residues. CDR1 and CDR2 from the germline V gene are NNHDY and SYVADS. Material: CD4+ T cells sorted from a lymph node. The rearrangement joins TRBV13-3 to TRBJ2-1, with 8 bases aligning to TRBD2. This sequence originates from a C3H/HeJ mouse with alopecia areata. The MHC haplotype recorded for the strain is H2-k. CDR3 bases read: TGTGCCAGCAGTGAGATGGGGGGGAAGTATGCT. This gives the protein CASSEMGGKYA. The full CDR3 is CASSEMGGKYAEQFF.